These 2 T cell receptor beta chains share one sample of origin, sequenced in a study of cytomegalovirus exposure and HLA in healthy donors. In the PCR, 60 Vbeta and 13 Jbeta primers were used. Here immunoSEQ multiplex PCR was the method, and the copy in TCRdb shows in-frame clones only, minus some. The sample lists 85,000 to 120,000 clones; 65% to 80% were seen once. The specimen was PBMCs. The receptors derive from a woman between 50 and 59 years old in good health and CMV-seropositive.

The J gene is TRBJ2-5, the V gene TRBV7-2; D not certain. This CDR3 comprises 12 residues. Germline V CDR1 and CDR2: SGHTA, FQGNSA. Trimming took off 3 bases at V and 4 bases at J, with 6 bases between the two ends. In DNA, the CDR3 is TGTGCCAGCAGCTTCTGGGCAGAGACCCAGTACTTC. Amino acids: CASSFWAETQYF.

The chain has TRBV7-9 and TRBJ1-1; D perhaps matches TRBD1 (5 bases). The germline V gene encodes CDR1 SEHNR and CDR2 FQNEAQ (reference sequence). The CDR3 contains 15 residues. The V end was cut by 5 bases, the J end by 1 base, with 14 bases between. For the CDR3, the DNA is TGTGCCAGCAGCCCCATTGGGCAGGGGAACACTGAAGCTTTCTTT. This translates into CASSPIGQGNTEAFF. The whole variable domain, filled in from reference TRBV7-9 and TRBJ1-1, reads DTGVSQNPRHKITKRGQNVTFRCDPISEHNRLYWYRQTLGQGPEFLTYFQNEAQLEKSRLLSDRFSAERPKGSFSTLEIQRTEQGDSAMYLCASSPIGQGNTEAFFGQGTRLTVV.